This T cell receptor (beta chain) was retrieved from a study of T cells after yellow fever vaccination. This clonotype was observed many times. This CDR3 is built from 13 residues. CDR1 and CDR2 from the germline V gene are SGHTA and FQGNSA. V was shortened by 4 bases and J by 4 bases, with 10 bases between the two germline ends. TCRdb reprocessed the 5' RACE reads via MiXCR and lists one record per CDR3 protein. The sample carries 100,000 to 150,000 distinct CDR3 sequences, roughly 6.8% recorded once. The clonotype originates from a young man who received the YFV17D yellow fever vaccine. The rearrangement links TRBV7-2 to TRBJ2-5, with D perhaps matching TRBD2 (6 bases). This material consisted of CD4+ T cells sorted from PBMCs, taken about 41 days after the first yellow fever vaccination. The CDR3 reads CASSSSGGETQYF. Here the CDR3 DNA reads TGTGCCAGCAGCTCCTCCGGGGGAGAGACCCAGTACTTC.